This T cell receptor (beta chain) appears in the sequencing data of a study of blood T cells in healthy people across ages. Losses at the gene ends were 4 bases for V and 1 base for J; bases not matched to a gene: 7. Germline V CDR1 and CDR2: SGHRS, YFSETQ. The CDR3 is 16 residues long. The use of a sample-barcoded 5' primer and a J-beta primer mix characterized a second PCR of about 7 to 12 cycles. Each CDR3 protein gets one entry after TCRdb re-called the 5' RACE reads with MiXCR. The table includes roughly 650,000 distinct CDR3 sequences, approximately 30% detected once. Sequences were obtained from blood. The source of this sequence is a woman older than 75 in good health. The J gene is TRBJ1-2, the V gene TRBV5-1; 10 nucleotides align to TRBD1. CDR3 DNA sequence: TGCGCCAGCAGCCCGAGACAGGGGGCCCTTAACTATGGCTACACCTTC. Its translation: CASSPRQGALNYGYTF.